This TCR beta chain originates from a study of T cell repertoires in cytomegalovirus infection. Across the study: Public signatures in TCR beta pointed to CMV infection and matching HLA type. Overall study findings and caveats: There were carriers of CMV plus the relevant HLA, and cumulative public TCR beta family frequency identified them. There were HLA-C-restricted CMV-specific TCR beta clonotypes dominating the ex vivo response.

To note about this clonotype: The antigen remains undetermined.

TCRdb re-called the reads through MiXCR, storing one row per CDR3 protein. The sample shows 300,000 to 400,000 distinct CDR3 sequences, around 18% of them seen only once. The CDR3 length is 16 residues. Germline CDR1 is SGHVS and CDR2 is FNYEAQ. J was trimmed by 1 base and V by 5 bases; bases with no gene match: 3. V usage is TRBV7-6 and J usage is TRBJ2-1; 12 bases are a match to TRBD2. This clonotype originated in a human donor in good health (CMV status not recorded). Some clones in this sample may be carry-over from other donors' samples. The specimen was PBMCs. The DNA of the CDR3 is TGTGCCAGCAGCCCTAGCGGGGGGGTGTCCTACAATGAGCAGTTCTTC. It translates to CASSPSGGVSYNEQFF.